The 13 T cell receptor beta chains given below trace back to one sample, sequenced in a study of T cells in Graves' hyperthyroidism and ophthalmopathy. The TCR beta CDR3 regions underwent amplification using RNA transcripts as the source. HTBI primers drove first-round RT-PCR of the TCR CDR3. Each CDR3 protein is one row after TCRdb ran MiXCR on the multiplex PCR reads. Seen here are approximately 600,000 distinct CDR3 sequences, 15% to 20% observed once, and the top ten hold about 3.8%. Sequenced sample: blood. The source is a woman under 40 with Graves' hyperthyroidism.

This chain links TRBV4-3 with TRBJ1-2, with 8 bases fitting TRBD1. There are 15 residues in the CDR3. The ends lost 0 bases at V and 4 bases at J; junction bases unmatched: 4. The germline CDR1 and CDR2 sequences are LGHNA and YSLEER. DNA for the CDR3: TGCGCCAGCAGCCAAGACCCGACAGGGGTCTATGGCTACACCTTC. Its translation is CASSQDPTGVYGYTF.

This clonotype was observed at least ten times. The chain is built from TRBV7-2 and TRBJ2-1; 8 nucleotides agree with TRBD1. The CDR3 loop spans 15 amino acids. The ends lost 1 base at V and 8 bases at J; junction bases unmatched: 7. Per germline, CDR1 SGHTA and CDR2 FQGNSA. This chain's CDR3 is CASSLGVTGVYEQFF. As DNA, the CDR3 is TGTGCCAGCAGCTTAGGTGTGACAGGGGTGTATGAGCAGTTCTTC. Full variable domain (remainder filled in from reference TRBV7-2 and TRBJ2-1): GAGVSQSPSNKVTEKGKDVELRCDPISGHTALYWYRQSLGQGLEFLIYFQGNSAPDKSGLPSDRFSAERTGGSVSTLTIQRTQQEDSAVYLCASSLGVTGVYEQFFGPGTRLTVL.

This clonotype was seen many times. The chain uses TRBV2 and TRBJ1-2; D is undetermined. Germline assignment: CDR1 SNHLY and CDR2 FYNNEI. V gave up 6 bases and J gave up 6 bases, with 20 bases separating them. CDR3 length: 15 residues. The CDR3 here is CASRPARPATDGYTF. Written as DNA, the CDR3 is TGTGCCAGCAGGCCGGCCAGGCCGGCCACGGATGGCTACACCTTC.

This clonotype was seen only a few times. The rearrangement joins TRBV6-1 to TRBJ2-5; D is undetermined. The CDR3 loop spans 15 amino acids. The V gene lost 6 bases and the J gene lost 2 bases, with 16 bases spanning the gap. The V gene's germline CDR1 is MNHNS and CDR2 SASEGT. In DNA form, the CDR3 reads TGTGCCAGCAGGCCTGGAGCGATATATCAAGAGACCCAGTACTTC. It yields the protein CASRPGAIYQETQYF.

This clonotype was found a few times. This sequence joins TRBV3-1 and TRBJ2-5; D assignment may be TRBD1 or TRBD2 (5 bases each). The CDR3 is 15 amino acids. Germline CDR1 and CDR2: LGHDT and YNNKEL (reference sequence). V gave up 0 bases and J gave up 1 base, with 9 bases separating them. Here the CDR3 DNA reads TGTGCCAGCAGCCAAGATGGGGCGGGCCAAGAGACCCAGTACTTC. Translated: CASSQDGAGQETQYF.

This clonotype was picked up many times. The rearrangement links TRBV5-1 to TRBJ1-1, with D possibly being TRBD1 (5 bases). In germline, CDR1 is SGHRS, CDR2 YFSETQ. CDR3 length: 15 amino acids. V lost 4 bases and J lost 4, with 17 bases in between. As DNA, the CDR3 is TGCGCCAGCAGCAAGACCTCAGGGCAGGTCACTGAAGCTTTCTTT. Protein: CASSKTSGQVTEAFF.

This clonotype has just a few counts. The J gene is TRBJ2-2, the V gene TRBV5-1, with D perhaps matching TRBD1 or TRBD2 (6 bases each). V was trimmed by 7 bases and J by 2 bases, leaving 15 bases between them. Looked up from germline, CDR1 is SGHRS and CDR2 is YFSETQ. The CDR3 length is 15 residues. In DNA form, the CDR3 reads TGCGCCAGCCACTTTGGGGGGCCCAACACCGGGGAGCTGTTTTTT. Encoded protein: CASHFGGPNTGELFF.

The chain has TRBV28 and TRBJ1-4; TRBD1 matches at 9 bases. The length of the CDR3 is 15 residues. Germline V gene lookup returns CDR1 MDHEN and CDR2 SYDVKM. J lost 9 bases, V lost 4 bases, and 9 bases had no gene match. The CDR3 DNA reads as TGTGCCAGCAGTTCCCCCGGGACAGGGAAGCAAAAACTGTTTTTT. Translated: CASSSPGTGKQKLFF.

The chain uses TRBV7-6 and TRBJ2-1; 10 positions agree with TRBD2. The trim removed 9 bases at V and 7 bases at J, leaving 9 bases unmatched. Germline assignment: CDR1 SGHVS and CDR2 FNYEAQ. The CDR3 runs 14 residues. CDR3 coding DNA: TGTGCCAGTACCAGACTAGCGGGTGATAATGAGCAGTTCTTC. Residues: CASTRLAGDNEQFF.

This clonotype was observed many times. The chain employs TRBV27 and TRBJ2-5, with D possibly matching TRBD2 (6 bases). The germline gives CDR1 MNHEY, CDR2 SMNVEV (reference sequence). Trimming pared 7 bases from V and 5 bases from J, leaving 23 bases between. This CDR3 has 16 amino acids. CDR3 protein: CASTGVTDPRLETQYF. CDR3 DNA sequence: TGTGCCAGCACGGGGGTGACAGACCCACGCCTGGAGACCCAGTACTTC.

This clonotype was counted at least ten times. The rearrangement joins TRBV28 to TRBJ1-2, with D uncertain. The V gene lost 5 bases and the J gene lost 8 bases, with 24 bases spanning the gap. Germline loops: CDR1 MDHEN, CDR2 SYDVKM. CDR3 size: 16 residues. This CDR3 is CASSDLAGNRAGGYTF. The CDR3 nucleotides read TGTGCCAGCAGTGACTTAGCGGGCAATCGGGCTGGCGGCTACACCTTC.

This clonotype was recorded many times. The rearrangement joins TRBV20-1 to TRBJ2-3; TRBD2 matches 13 bases. Trimming removed 0 bases from V and 2 bases from J; junction bases left unmatched: 5. The CDR3 runs to 17 residues. Germline V lookup: CDR1 DFQATT, CDR2 SNEGSKA (reference sequence). The CDR3 DNA is TGCAGTGCTAGAGATCAGACTAGCGGGAGGATCACAGATACGCAGTATTTT. Protein product: CSARDQTSGRITDTQYF.

The CDR3 DNA reads TGTGCCAGCAGATGGACAGGGGGGAACACTGAAGCTTTCTTT. It translates to CASRWTGGNTEAFF. The rearrangement uses TRBV27 and TRBJ1-1; TRBD1 agrees at 10 bases. CDR3 length: 14 amino acids. Germline lookup yields CDR1 MNHEY and CDR2 SMNVEV (reference sequence). The V segment lost 6 bases and the J segment 1 base; nucleotides outside the gene matches: 2.